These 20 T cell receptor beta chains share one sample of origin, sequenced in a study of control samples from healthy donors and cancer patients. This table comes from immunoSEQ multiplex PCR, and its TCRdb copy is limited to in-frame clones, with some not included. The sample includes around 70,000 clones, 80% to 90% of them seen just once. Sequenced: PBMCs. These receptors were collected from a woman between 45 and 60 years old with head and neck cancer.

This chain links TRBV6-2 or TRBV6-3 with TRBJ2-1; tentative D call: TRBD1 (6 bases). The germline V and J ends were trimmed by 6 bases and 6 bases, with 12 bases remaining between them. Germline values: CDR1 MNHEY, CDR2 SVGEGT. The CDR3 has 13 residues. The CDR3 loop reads CASSHDRFNEQFF. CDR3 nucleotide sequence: TGTGCCAGCAGCCACGACAGGTTCAATGAGCAGTTCTTC.

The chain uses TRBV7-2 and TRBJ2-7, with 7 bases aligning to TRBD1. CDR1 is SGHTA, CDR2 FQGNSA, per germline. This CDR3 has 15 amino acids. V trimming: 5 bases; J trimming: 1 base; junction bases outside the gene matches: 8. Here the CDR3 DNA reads TGTGCCAGCAGCATCACAGGGGACCGTTCCTACGAGCAGTACTTC. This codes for CASSITGDRSYEQYF.

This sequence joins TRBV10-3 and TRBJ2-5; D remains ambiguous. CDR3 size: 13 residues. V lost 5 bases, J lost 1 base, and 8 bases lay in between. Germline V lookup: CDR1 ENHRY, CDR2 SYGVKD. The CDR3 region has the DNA TGTGCCATCAGTCAGGACCGCCAAGAGACCCAGTACTTC. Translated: CAISQDRQETQYF.

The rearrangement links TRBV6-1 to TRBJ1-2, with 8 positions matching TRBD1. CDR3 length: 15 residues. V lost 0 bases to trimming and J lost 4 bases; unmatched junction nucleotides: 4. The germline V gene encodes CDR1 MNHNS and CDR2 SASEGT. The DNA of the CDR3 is TGTGCCAGCAGTGAAGCAGGACAGGGAAGCTATGGCTACACCTTC. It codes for CASSEAGQGSYGYTF.

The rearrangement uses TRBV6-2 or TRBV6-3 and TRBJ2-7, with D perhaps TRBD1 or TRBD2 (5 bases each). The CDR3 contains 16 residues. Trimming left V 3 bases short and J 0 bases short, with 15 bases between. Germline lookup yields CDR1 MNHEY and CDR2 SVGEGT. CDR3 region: CASSYTGDRPSYEQYF. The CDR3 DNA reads TGTGCCAGCAGTTATACCGGGGACCGACCCTCCTACGAGCAGTACTTC.

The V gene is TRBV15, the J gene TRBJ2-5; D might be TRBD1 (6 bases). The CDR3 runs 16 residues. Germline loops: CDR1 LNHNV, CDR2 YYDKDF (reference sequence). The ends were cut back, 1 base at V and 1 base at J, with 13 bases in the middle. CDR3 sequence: CATSRAGGRIQETQYF. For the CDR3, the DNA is TGTGCCACCAGCAGAGCTGGGGGCCGAATCCAAGAGACCCAGTACTTC.

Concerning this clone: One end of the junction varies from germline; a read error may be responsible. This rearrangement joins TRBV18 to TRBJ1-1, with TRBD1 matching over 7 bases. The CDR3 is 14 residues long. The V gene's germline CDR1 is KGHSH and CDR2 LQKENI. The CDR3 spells CASSSPRGDTEAFF. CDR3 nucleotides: TGTGCCAGCTCATCACCCAGGGGGGACACTGAAGCTTTCTTT.

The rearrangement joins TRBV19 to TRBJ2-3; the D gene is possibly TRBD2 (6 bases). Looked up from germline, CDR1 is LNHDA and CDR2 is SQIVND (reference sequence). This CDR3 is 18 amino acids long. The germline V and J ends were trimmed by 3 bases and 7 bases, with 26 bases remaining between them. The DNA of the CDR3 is TGTGCCAGTAGTATTCCTCCGGGACTGACTTCGTTCCCTTATACGCAGTATTTT. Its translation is CASSIPPGLTSFPYTQYF.

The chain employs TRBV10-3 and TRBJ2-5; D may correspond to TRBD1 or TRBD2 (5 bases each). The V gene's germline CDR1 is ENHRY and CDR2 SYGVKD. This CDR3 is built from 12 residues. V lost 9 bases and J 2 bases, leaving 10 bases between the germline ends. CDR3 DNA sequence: TGTGCCATTGGGACGCTACAAGAGACCCAGTACTTC. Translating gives CAIGTLQETQYF.

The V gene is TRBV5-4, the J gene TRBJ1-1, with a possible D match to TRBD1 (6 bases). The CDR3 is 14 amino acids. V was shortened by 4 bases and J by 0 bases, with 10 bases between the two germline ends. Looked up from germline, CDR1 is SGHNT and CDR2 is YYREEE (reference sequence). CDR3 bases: TGTGCCAGCAGCCCACAGGGCCTGAACACTGAAGCTTTCTTT. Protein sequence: CASSPQGLNTEAFF.

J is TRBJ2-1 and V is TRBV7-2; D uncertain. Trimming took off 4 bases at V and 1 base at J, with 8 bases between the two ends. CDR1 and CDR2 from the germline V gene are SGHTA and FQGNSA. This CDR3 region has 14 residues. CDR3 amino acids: CASSYDSSYNEQFF. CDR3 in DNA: TGTGCCAGCAGCTATGATAGTTCCTACAATGAGCAGTTCTTC.

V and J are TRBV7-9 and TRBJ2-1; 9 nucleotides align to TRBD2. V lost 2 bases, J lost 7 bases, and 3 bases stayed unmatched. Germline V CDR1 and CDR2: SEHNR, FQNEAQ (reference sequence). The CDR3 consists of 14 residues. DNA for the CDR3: TGTGCCAGCAGCTTAAAAGCGGGGGGAAATGAGCAGTTCTTC. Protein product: CASSLKAGGNEQFF.

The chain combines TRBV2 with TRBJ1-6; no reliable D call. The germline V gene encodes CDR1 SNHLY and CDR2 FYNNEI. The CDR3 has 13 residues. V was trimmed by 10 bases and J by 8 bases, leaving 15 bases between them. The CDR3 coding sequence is TGTGCCATCTCGTACGGAAGTGATTCACCCCTCCACTTT. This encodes CAISYGSDSPLHF.

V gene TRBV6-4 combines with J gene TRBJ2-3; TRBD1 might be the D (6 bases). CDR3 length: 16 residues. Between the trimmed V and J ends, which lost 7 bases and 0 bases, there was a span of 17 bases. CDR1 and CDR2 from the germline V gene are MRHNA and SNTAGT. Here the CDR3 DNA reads TGTGCCAGCAACTCCGACTCGGACAGAAGCACAGATACGCAGTATTTT. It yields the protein CASNSDSDRSTDTQYF.

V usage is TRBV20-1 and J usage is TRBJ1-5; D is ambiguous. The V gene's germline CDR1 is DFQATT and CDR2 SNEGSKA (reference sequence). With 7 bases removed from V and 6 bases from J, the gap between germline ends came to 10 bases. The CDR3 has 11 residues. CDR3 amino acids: CSVGQPQPQHF. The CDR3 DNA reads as TGCAGTGTAGGGCAGCCTCAGCCCCAGCATTTT.

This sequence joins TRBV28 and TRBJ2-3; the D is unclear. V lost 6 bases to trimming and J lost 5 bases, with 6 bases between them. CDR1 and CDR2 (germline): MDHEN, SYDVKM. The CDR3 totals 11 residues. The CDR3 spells CASRLKDTQYF. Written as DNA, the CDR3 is TGTGCCAGCAGACTCAAAGATACGCAGTATTTT.

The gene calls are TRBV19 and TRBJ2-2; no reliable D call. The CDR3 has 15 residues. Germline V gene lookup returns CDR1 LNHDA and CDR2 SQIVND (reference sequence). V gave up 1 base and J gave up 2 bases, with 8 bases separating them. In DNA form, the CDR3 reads TGTGCCAGTAGTATAGGGGCAGTAAACACCGGGGAGCTGTTTTTT. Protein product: CASSIGAVNTGELFF. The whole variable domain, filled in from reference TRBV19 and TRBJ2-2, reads DGGITQSPKYLFRKEGQNVTLSCEQNLNHDAMYWYRQDPGQGLRLIYYSQIVNDFQKGDIAEGYSVSREKKESFPLTVTSAQKNPTAFYLCASSIGAVNTGELFFGEGSRLTVL.

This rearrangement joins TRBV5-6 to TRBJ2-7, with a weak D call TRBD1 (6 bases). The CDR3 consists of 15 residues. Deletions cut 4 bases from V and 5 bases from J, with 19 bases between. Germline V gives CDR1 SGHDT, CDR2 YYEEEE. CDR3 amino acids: CASSPVDSSSNEQYF. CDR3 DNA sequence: TGTGCCAGCAGCCCCGTGGACAGTTCGAGTAACGAGCAGTACTTC.

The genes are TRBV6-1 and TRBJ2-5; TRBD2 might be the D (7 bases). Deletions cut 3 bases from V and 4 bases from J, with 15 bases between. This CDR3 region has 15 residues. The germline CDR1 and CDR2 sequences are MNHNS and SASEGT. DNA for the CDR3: TGTGCCAGCAGTGACATCCTAGGGGGGGCAGAGACCCAGTACTTC. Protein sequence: CASSDILGGAETQYF.

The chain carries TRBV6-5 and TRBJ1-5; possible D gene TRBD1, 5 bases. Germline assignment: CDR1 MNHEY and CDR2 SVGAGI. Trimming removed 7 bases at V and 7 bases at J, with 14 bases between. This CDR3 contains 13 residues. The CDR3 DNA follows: TGTGCCAGCACCGTAGGGGAAAGACAGCCCCAGCATTTT. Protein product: CASTVGERQPQHF.